This is a list of T cell receptor beta chains from one sample in a study of cytomegalovirus exposure and HLA in healthy donors. Measured with immunoSEQ multiplex PCR; TCRdb has only the in-frame clones, and not every one. This table holds 150,000 to 200,000 clones, approximately 82% found once. Input material: PBMCs. The receptors stem from a woman under 30 in good health and CMV-seronegative. The CDR3 runs from the conserved cysteine through the conserved F or W. The D gene is left open where the match is weak. Where a row states a size, it is once, few, many or the class of an expanded clone; other rows omit it.

v_gene	abundance	d_gene	j_gene	CDR3aa	CDR3nt
TRBV27	few	NA	TRBJ1-2	CASRGSDSHGYTF	TGTGCCAGCAGGGGGTCGGACAGTCATGGCTACACCTTC
TRBV12-5	NA	TRBD2	TRBJ2-2	CASGGAGAFTGELFF	TGTGCTAGTGGGGGAGCGGGAGCATTCACCGGGGAGCTGTTTTTT
TRBV4-3	few	NA	TRBJ1-1	CASSQARGAHEAFF	TGCGCCAGCAGCCAAGCCCGCGGCGCCCACGAAGCTTTCTTT
TRBV4-1	NA	TRBD1	TRBJ2-7	CASSQDRVREQYF	TGCGCCAGCAGCCAGGACAGGGTTCGGGAGCAGTACTTC
TRBV19	NA	TRBD2	TRBJ2-5	CASSMVAGVNQETQYF	TGTGCCAGTAGTATGGTGGCGGGGGTGAACCAAGAGACCCAGTACTTC
TRBV4-2	NA	TRBD2	TRBJ2-1	CASSQQLAGGPQYSEQFF	TGTGCCAGCAGCCAACAGCTAGCGGGAGGGCCTCAGTACAGTGAGCAGTTCTTC
TRBV7-8	few	TRBD1	TRBJ1-1	CASSMDRGPAFF	TGTGCCAGCAGCATGGACAGGGGGCCGGCTTTCTTT
TRBV6-5	NA	NA	TRBJ2-1	CASRKSSYNEQFF	TGTGCCAGCAGAAAGAGCTCCTACAATGAGCAGTTCTTC
TRBV4-1	NA	NA	TRBJ2-2	CASSQDQYYSGELFF	TGCGCCAGCAGCCAAGATCAATACTATAGCGGGGAGCTGTTTTTT
TRBV29-1	once	NA	TRBJ2-5	CSVEAGQGFETQYF	TGCAGCGTTGAGGCGGGGCAAGGCTTTGAAACCCAGTACTTC
TRBV19	NA	TRBD1	TRBJ2-2	CASSIDQGATGGGELFF	TGTGCCAGTAGTATAGACCAGGGGGCGACAGGTGGCGGGGAGCTGTTTTTT
TRBV4-2	few	NA	TRBJ1-2	CASTQTGLARGYGYTF	TGTGCCAGCACCCAGACAGGTCTAGCTCGGGGTTATGGCTACACCTTC
TRBV2	NA	TRBD1	TRBJ2-6	CASSDRVGANVLTF	TGTGCCAGCAGCGACAGGGTTGGGGCCAACGTCCTGACTTTC
TRBV4-3	NA	TRBD2	TRBJ2-1	CASSQSSGALSEQFF	TGCGCCAGCAGCCAATCTAGCGGGGCATTGAGTGAGCAGTTCTTC
TRBV9	NA	NA	TRBJ2-6	CASSGTGYSSGANVLTF	TGTGCCAGCAGTGGAACAGGTTATAGCTCTGGGGCCAACGTCCTGACTTTC
TRBV27	NA	TRBD1	TRBJ1-3	CASRDRGQGNTIYF	TGTGCCAGCAGGGACAGGGGGCAAGGAAACACCATATATTTT
TRBV6-1	NA	NA	TRBJ2-7	CASSEKWPPRSYEQYF	TGTGCCAGCAGTGAAAAGTGGCCTCCCAGGTCCTACGAGCAGTACTTC
TRBV6-1	NA	NA	TRBJ1-4	CASSESGSEKLFF	TGTGCCAGCAGTGAATCTGGCAGTGAAAAACTGTTTTTT
TRBV7-9	NA	NA	TRBJ1-2	CASSFSGNGYTF	TGTGCCAGCAGCTTTTCGGGGAATGGCTACACCTTC
TRBV7-9	once	NA	TRBJ2-7	CASSLGGRNEQYF	TGTGCCAGCAGCTTAGGGGGGCGAAACGAGCAGTACTTC
TRBV28	NA	NA	TRBJ2-7	CASSIRRLTGRSEQYF	TGTGCCAGCAGCATTAGACGGCTTACTGGGCGCTCCGAGCAGTACTTC
TRBV27	NA	TRBD2	TRBJ2-5	CASSLSAGGGETQYF	TGTGCCAGCAGTTTATCGGCCGGGGGAGGGGAGACCCAGTACTTC
TRBV9	NA	NA	TRBJ1-1	CASSVDTLKNTEAFF	TGTGCCAGCAGCGTAGATACTTTGAAGAACACTGAAGCTTTCTTT
TRBV27	NA	TRBD1	TRBJ2-1	CASSLSFQGANEQFF	TGTGCCAGCAGTTTATCTTTCCAGGGGGCCAATGAGCAGTTCTTC
TRBV9	NA	NA	TRBJ2-3	CASSAGSSTDTQYF	TGTGCCAGCAGCGCCGGGAGTAGCACAGATACGCAGTATTTT
TRBV6-5	NA	TRBD1	TRBJ1-4	CASSSRDRGKGEKLFF	TGTGCCAGCAGTTCCCGGGACAGGGGGAAAGGAGAAAAACTGTTTTTT
TRBV14	NA	NA	TRBJ2-3	CASSRPGASTDTQYF	TGTGCCAGCAGCCGCCCAGGGGCCTCCACAGATACGCAGTATTTT
TRBV2	NA	NA	TRBJ2-3	CASMRAVLIPDTQYF	TGTGCCAGCATGAGGGCAGTTCTGATTCCAGATACGCAGTATTTT
TRBV4-3	NA	TRBD2	TRBJ2-4	CASSQGRRGLAGSKPQNIQYF	TGCGCCAGCAGCCAAGGAAGGCGGGGACTAGCGGGTTCTAAGCCGCAAAACATTCAGTACTTC
TRBV27	NA	TRBD1	TRBJ1-2	CASSLDRGLYGYTF	TGTGCCAGCAGCTTGGACAGGGGCCTATATGGCTACACCTTC
TRBV6-6	NA	NA	TRBJ1-1	CASSYSIGAEAFF	TGTGCCAGCAGTTACTCGATCGGGGCTGAAGCTTTCTTT
TRBV11-2	once	NA	TRBJ2-1	CASSLAGNYNEQFF	TGTGCCAGCAGCTTAGCGGGAAATTACAATGAGCAGTTCTTC
TRBV29-1	NA	NA	TRBJ1-3	CSVIQGNSGNTIYF	TGCAGCGTAATCCAGGGGAACTCTGGAAACACCATATATTTT
TRBV4-2	NA	TRBD2	TRBJ2-5	CASSQGTSGRIGETQYF	TGTGCCAGCAGCCAAGGGACTAGCGGGAGGATAGGGGAGACCCAGTACTTC
TRBV11-2	NA	TRBD2	TRBJ2-5	CASSVTSGIPGETQYF	TGTGCCAGCAGCGTTACTAGCGGGATCCCCGGAGAGACCCAGTACTTC